The rows below give T cell receptor beta chains drawn from one sample of a study of T cells expressing NK-cell markers. TCRdb re-called the 5' RACE reads and shows each CDR3 protein once, DNA omitted. This sample contains 300,000 to 500,000 distinct CDR3 sequences. The source material was blood T cells: a sorted CD56 or NKG2C T cell subset, CD4+ or CD8+ T cells, or bulk PBMC T cells (not recorded which). These receptors all come from a woman in her fifties or sixties in good health. Both conserved end residues are part of each CDR3.

>TRBJ1-2|TRBV19
CATQDRVYGYTF
>TRBJ2-7|TRBV28
CATTTGTQIQYF
>TRBJ2-5|TRBV5-1
CASSLGAKETQYF
>TRBJ2-7|TRBV27
CASKYLREQAEQYF
>TRBJ2-5|TRBV29-1
CSVESRGLETQYF
>TRBJ1-4|TRBV6-5
CASSPSREKLFF
>TRBJ2-2|TRBV6-4
CASSDSGTGELFF
>TRBJ1-2|TRBV6-5
CASSPRPYGYTF
>TRBJ2-4|TRBV6-1
CASWGKNIQYF
>TRBJ2-3|TRBV28
CASDRGVSSTDTQYF
>TRBJ2-2|TRBV12-3/TRBV12-4
CASTPEGGGGTDGELFF
>TRBJ2-2|TRBV4-1
CASSEGKRGELFF
>TRBJ2-1|TRBV5-6
CASSSTSGREQFF
>TRBJ2-7|TRBV7-6
CASSLAPTGTGSYEQYF
>TRBJ2-2|TRBV6-5
CATQGDTGELFF
>TRBJ2-1|TRBV20-1
CSARDLLAEGHRDEQFF
>TRBJ2-2|TRBV5-8
CASRGLHGGELFF
>TRBJ2-2|TRBV5-1
CASSPKGQGTPVGGTGELFF
>TRBJ2-5|TRBV20-1
CSASGVQTQYF
>TRBJ2-3|TRBV29-1
CSVEKGRRGADTQYF
>TRBJ2-5|TRBV5-1
CASSLSGRANQETQYF
>TRBJ1-5|TRBV3-1
CASSQGSFKGQPQHF
>TRBJ2-7|TRBV4-1
CASSQASTDPSYEQYF
>TRBJ2-2|TRBV29-1
CSAGPLAGGDTGELFF
>TRBJ1-2|TRBV12-3/TRBV12-4
CASSLDPGAHYGYTF
>TRBJ2-7|TRBV6-2/TRBV6-3
CASTLSALHEQYF
>TRBJ2-1|TRBV5-6
CASSLGPGPSNEQFF
>TRBJ2-1|TRBV20-1
CSARDPASGPYNEQFF
>TRBJ2-1|TRBV5-1
CASSVEGPLSYNEQFF
>TRBJ2-7|TRBV4-2
CASSLRLASSYEQYF
>TRBJ2-1|TRBV29-1
CSVEEVNDEQFF
>TRBJ2-1|TRBV9
CASSPFRVAGGDEQFF
>TRBJ2-7|TRBV15
CATALAGALYEQYF
>TRBJ2-1|TRBV24-1
CATSDGLAEYNEQFF
>TRBJ1-1|TRBV12-3/TRBV12-4
CASSSRGPRDTEAFF
>TRBJ1-1|TRBV7-9
CASSSRQGVAEAFF
>TRBJ2-4|TRBV7-2
CASSPSFRLQYF